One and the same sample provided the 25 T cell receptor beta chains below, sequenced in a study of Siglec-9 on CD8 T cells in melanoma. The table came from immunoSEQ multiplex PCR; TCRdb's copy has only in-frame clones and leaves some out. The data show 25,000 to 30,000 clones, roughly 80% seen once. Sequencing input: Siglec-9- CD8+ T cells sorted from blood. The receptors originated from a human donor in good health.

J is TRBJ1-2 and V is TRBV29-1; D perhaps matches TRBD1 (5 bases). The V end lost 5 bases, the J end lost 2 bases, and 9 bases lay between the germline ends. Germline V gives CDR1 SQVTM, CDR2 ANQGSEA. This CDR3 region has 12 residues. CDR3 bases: TGCAGCGTTATCTGGGGGAACTATGGCTACACCTTC. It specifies CSVIWGNYGYTF.

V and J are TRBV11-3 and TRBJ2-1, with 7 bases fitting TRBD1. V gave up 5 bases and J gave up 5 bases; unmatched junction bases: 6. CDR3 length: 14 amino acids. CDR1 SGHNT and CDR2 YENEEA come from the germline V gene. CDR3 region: CASSPRTGNNEQFF. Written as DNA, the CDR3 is TGTGCCAGCAGCCCCCGGACAGGAAACAATGAGCAGTTCTTC.

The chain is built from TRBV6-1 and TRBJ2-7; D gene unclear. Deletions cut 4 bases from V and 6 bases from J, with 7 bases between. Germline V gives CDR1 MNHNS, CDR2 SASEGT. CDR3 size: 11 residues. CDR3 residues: CASSVWGEQYV. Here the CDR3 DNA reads TGTGCCAGCAGTGTCTGGGGCGAGCAGTACGTC.

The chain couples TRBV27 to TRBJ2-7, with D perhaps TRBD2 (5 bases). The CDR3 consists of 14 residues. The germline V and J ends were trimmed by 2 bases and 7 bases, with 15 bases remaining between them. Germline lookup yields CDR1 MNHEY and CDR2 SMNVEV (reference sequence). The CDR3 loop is CASSLTAGHEEQYV. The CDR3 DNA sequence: TGTGCCAGCAGTTTAACCGCGGGTCACGAAGAGCAGTACGTC.

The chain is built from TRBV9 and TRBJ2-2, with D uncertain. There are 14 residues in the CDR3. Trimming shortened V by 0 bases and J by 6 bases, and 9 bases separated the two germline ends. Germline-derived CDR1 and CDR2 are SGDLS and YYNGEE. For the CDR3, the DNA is TGTGCCAGCAGCGTAGGTAGATGGGCCGGGGAGCTGTTTTTT. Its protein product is CASSVGRWAGELFF.

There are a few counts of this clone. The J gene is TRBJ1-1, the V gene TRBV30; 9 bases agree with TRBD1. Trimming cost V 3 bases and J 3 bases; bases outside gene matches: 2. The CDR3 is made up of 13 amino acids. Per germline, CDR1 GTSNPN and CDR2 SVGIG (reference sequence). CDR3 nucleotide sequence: TGTGCCTGGAGGACAGGGGGGGACACTGAAGCTTTCTTT. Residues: CAWRTGGDTEAFF.

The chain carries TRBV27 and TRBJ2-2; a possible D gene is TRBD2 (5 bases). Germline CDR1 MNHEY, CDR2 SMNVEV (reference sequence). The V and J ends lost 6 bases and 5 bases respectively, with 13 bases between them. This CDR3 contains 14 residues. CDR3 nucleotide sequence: TGTGCCAGCAGAGCCGGACTCAATACCGGGGAGCTGTTTTTT. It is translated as CASRAGLNTGELFF.

This CDR3 is CASSIPGDDSNQPQHF. The DNA of the CDR3 is TGTGCCAGTAGTATTCCAGGGGACGATAGCAATCAGCCCCAGCATTTT. The chain recombines TRBV19 with TRBJ1-5, with D perhaps TRBD1 (6 bases). The CDR3 totals 16 residues. The germline gives CDR1 LNHDA, CDR2 SQIVND (reference sequence). Trimming left V 3 bases short and J 0 bases short, with 12 bases between.

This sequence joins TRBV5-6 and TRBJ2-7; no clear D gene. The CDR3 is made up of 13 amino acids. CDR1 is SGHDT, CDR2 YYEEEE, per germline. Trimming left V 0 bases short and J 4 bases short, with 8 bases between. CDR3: CASSLGVAYEQYV. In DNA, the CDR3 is TGTGCCAGCAGCTTGGGGGTGGCGTACGAGCAGTACGTC.

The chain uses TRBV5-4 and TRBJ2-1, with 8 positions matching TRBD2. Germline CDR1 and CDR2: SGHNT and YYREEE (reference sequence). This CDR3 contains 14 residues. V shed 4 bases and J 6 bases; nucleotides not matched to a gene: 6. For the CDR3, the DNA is TGTGCCAGCAGCGTGACTAGCGCCTTCAATGAGCAGTTCTTC. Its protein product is CASSVTSAFNEQFF.

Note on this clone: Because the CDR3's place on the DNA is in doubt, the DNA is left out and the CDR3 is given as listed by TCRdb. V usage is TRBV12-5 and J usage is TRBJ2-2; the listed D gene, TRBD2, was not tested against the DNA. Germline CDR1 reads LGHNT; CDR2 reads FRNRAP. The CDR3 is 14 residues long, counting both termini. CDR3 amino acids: CASGLGTGTGELFF.

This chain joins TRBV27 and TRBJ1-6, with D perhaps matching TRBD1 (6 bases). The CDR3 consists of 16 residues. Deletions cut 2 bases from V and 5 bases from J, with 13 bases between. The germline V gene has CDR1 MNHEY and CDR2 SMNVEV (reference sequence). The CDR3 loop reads CASSLQADRNNSPLHF. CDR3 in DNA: TGTGCCAGCAGTTTACAGGCCGACAGGAATAATTCACCCCTCCACTTT.

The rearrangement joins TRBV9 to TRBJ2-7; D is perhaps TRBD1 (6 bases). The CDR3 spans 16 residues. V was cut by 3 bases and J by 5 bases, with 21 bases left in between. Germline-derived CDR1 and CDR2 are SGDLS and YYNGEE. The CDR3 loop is CASSALIRGEADEQYF. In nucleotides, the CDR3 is TGTGCCAGCAGCGCTCTCATCAGGGGAGAGGCGGACGAGCAGTACTTC.

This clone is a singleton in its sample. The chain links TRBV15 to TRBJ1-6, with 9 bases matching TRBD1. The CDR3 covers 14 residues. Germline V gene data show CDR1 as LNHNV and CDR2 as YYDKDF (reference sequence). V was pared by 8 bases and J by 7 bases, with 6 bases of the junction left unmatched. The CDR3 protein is CATSPGTGNSPLHF. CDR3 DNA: TGTGCCACCTCTCCCGGGACAGGGAATTCACCCCTCCACTTT. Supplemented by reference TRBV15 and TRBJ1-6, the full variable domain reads DAMVIQNPRYQVTQFGKPVTLSCSQTLNHNVMYWYQQKSSQAPKLLFHYYDKDFNNEADTPDNFQSRRPNTSFCFLDIRSPGLGDTAMYLCATSPGTGNSPLHFGNGTRLTVT.

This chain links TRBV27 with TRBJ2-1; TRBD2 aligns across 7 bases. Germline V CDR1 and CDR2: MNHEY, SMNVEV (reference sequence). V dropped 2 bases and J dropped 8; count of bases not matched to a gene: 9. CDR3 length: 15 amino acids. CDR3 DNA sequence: TGTGCCAGCAGTTTAATGCGGGAGAGGATCGATGAGCAGTTCTTC. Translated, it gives CASSLMRERIDEQFF.

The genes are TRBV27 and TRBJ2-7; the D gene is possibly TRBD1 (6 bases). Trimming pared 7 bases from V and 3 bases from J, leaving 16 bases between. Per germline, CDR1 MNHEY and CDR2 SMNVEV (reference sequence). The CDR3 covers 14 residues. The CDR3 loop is CASTRGTPYYEQYF. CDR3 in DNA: TGTGCCAGCACTAGGGGGACCCCCTACTACGAGCAGTACTTC.

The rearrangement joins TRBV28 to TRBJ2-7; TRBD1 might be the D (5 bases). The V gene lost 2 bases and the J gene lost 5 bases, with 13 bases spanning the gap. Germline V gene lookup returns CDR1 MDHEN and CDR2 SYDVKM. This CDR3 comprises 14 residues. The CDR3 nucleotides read TGTGCCAGCAGTTTAACGCAGGGTTTCCACGAGCAGTACTTC. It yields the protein CASSLTQGFHEQYF.

The CDR3 DNA sequence: TGTGCCAGCAGCTTATCGGGACAGGGTAGATACGAGCAGTACTTC. Its protein is CASSLSGQGRYEQYF. The rearrangement joins TRBV5-6 to TRBJ2-7; 9 nucleotides match TRBD1. The CDR3 consists of 15 residues. The junction had 7 bases not matched to a gene; V was cut back by 2 bases and J by 4 bases. Germline values: CDR1 SGHDT, CDR2 YYEEEE.

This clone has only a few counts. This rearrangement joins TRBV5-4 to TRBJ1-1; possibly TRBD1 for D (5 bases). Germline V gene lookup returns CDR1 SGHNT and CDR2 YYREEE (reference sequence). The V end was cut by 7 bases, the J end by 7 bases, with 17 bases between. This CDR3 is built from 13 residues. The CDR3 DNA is TGTGCCAGCCTCTTAGCCGGGGGGGATGAAGCTTTCTTT. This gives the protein CASLLAGGDEAFF.

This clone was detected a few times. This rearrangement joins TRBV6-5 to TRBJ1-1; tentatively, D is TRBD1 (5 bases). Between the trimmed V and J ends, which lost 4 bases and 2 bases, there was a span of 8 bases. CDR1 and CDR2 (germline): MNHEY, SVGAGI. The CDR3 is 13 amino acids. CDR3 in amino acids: CASSWDFNTEAFF. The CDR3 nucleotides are TGTGCCAGCAGTTGGGACTTCAACACTGAAGCTTTCTTT.

Here the CDR3 reads CASSVVAAGDFSEQFF. CDR3 DNA: TGTGCCAGCAGCGTGGTCGCAGCGGGAGATTTTTCTGAGCAGTTCTTC. The chain combines TRBV5-6 with TRBJ2-1; TRBD2 aligns across 8 bases. The V segment lost 4 bases and the J segment 9 bases; nucleotides outside the gene matches: 15. Germline CDR1 SGHDT, CDR2 YYEEEE. The CDR3 extends over 16 amino acids.

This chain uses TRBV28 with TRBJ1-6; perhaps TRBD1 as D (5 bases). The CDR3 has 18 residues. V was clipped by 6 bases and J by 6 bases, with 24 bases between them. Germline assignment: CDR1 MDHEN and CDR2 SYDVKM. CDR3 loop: CASRSRGLKATFNSPLHF. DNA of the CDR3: TGTGCCAGCAGAAGTCGGGGACTAAAAGCTACCTTTAATTCACCCCTCCACTTT.

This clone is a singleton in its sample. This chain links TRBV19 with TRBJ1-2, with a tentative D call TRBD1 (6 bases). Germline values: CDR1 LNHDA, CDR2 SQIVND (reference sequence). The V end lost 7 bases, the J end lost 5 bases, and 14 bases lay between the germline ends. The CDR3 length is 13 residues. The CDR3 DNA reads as TGTGCCAGTACTCCCAGACAGGTTTATGGCTACACCTTC. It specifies CASTPRQVYGYTF.

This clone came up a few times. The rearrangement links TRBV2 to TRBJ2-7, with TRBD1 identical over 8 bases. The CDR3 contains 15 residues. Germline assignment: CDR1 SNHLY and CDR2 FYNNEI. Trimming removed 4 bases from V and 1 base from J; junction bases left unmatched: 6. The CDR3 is CASSAWTGSSYEQYF. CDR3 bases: TGTGCCAGCAGTGCTTGGACAGGGAGTTCCTACGAGCAGTACTTC.

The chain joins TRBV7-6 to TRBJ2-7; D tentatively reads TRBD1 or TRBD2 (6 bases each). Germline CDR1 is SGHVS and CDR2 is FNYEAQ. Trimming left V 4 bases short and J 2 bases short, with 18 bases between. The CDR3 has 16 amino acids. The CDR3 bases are TGTGCCAGCAGCTCCTACTCGGGGGCGAACCCCTACGAGCAGTACTTC. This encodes CASSSYSGANPYEQYF. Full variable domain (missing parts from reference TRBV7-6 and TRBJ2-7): GAGVSQSPRYKVTKRGQDVALRCDPISGHVSLYWYRQALGQGPEFLTYFNYEAQQDKSGLPNDRFSAERPEGSISTLTIQRTEQRDSAMYRCASSSYSGANPYEQYFGPGTRLTVT.